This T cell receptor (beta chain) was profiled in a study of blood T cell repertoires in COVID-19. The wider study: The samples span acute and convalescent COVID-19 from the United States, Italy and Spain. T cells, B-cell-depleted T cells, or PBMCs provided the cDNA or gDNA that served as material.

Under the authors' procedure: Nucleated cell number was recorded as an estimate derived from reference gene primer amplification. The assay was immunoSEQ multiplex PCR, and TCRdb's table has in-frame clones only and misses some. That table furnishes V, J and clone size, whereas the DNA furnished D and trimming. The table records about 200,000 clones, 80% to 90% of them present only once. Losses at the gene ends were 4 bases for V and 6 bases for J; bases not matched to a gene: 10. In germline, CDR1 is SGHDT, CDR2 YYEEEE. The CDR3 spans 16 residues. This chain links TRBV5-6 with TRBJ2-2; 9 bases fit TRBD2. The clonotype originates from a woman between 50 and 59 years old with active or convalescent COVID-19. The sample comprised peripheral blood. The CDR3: CASSPPGRGGAGELFF. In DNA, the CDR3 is TGTGCCAGCAGCCCGCCGGGGCGGGGGGGCGCCGGGGAGCTGTTTTTT.